The 16 T cell receptor beta chains below come from one sample, sequenced in a study of response to subunit inactivated influenza vaccine. TCRdb re-analysed the RT-PCR reads in MiXCR, keeping a single row per CDR3 protein. The profile covers 500,000 to 600,000 distinct CDR3 sequences, with 10% to 15% appearing a single time and 10% to 15% taken by the ten largest. This specimen consisted of PBMCs from blood, obtained roughly 6 weeks after vaccination. These receptors were obtained from a man in his fifties or sixties who received an inactivated influenza vaccine.

The gene calls are TRBV7-2 and TRBJ1-1, with D unclear. Trimming cost V 1 base and J 3 bases, with 12 bases left between them. The CDR3 spans 15 residues. Germline CDR1 SGHTA, CDR2 FQGNSA. The CDR3 loop is CASSLERQAHTEAFF. In DNA, the CDR3 is TGTGCCAGCAGCTTAGAGAGGCAGGCTCACACTGAAGCTTTCTTT.

The chain links TRBV19 to TRBJ2-1; weak D call: TRBD1 (6 bases). The V gene's germline CDR1 is LNHDA and CDR2 SQIVND (reference sequence). This CDR3 has 14 amino acids. V dropped 4 bases and J dropped 3 bases, with 10 bases sitting between them. In DNA form, the CDR3 reads TGTGCCAGTAGTAGGCAGGGGAACTACAATGAGCAGTTCTTC. Protein sequence: CASSRQGNYNEQFF.

The chain links TRBV5-1 to TRBJ2-2; TRBD2 is a possible D gene (6 bases). Germline lookup yields CDR1 SGHRS and CDR2 YFSETQ. CDR3 length: 17 amino acids. With 4 bases removed from V and 5 bases from J, the gap between germline ends came to 21 bases. The CDR3 bases are TGCGCCAGCAGCCCGGAGGGTGGGCTAGAATTAACCGGGGAGCTGTTTTTT. It specifies CASSPEGGLELTGELFF.

This clonotype was detected a few times. The genes are TRBV18 and TRBJ2-1, with 8 positions matching TRBD1. The germline gives CDR1 KGHSH, CDR2 LQKENI. The CDR3 spans 15 residues. J lost 5 bases, V lost 3 bases, and 6 bases had no gene match. The CDR3 DNA reads as TGTGCCAGCTCACCGGCGAGGACAGGGAACAATGAGCAGTTCTTC. This gives the protein CASSPARTGNNEQFF.

The rearrangement links TRBV20-1 to TRBJ1-1; a possible D gene is TRBD1 (6 bases). V gave up 3 bases and J gave up 4 bases, with 15 bases separating them. Germline values: CDR1 DFQATT, CDR2 SNEGSKA (reference sequence). This CDR3 has 14 residues. CDR3 DNA: TGCAGTGCTAGCCGGGGGGCGAAGACCACTGAAGCTTTCTTT. Translating it yields CSASRGAKTTEAFF.

This clonotype was counted between two and nine times. The V and J genes are TRBV11-1 and TRBJ2-3; 7 bases line up with TRBD2. The CDR3 covers 18 residues. The germline V gene has CDR1 SGHAT and CDR2 FQDESV (reference sequence). With V trimmed by 2 bases and J by 0 bases, 11 bases remained unmatched. CDR3 loop: CASSLRTGSGTSTDTQYF. The CDR3 region has the DNA TGTGCCAGCAGCTTAAGGACCGGCAGCGGGACGAGCACAGATACGCAGTATTTT.

The sample holds many counts of this clonotype. The CDR3 here is CSVELGLAGVPYNEQFF. CDR3 nucleotides: TGCAGCGTTGAATTGGGGCTAGCGGGAGTACCCTACAATGAGCAGTTCTTC. The genes are TRBV29-1 and TRBJ2-1, with 10 bases identical to TRBD2. V shed 2 bases, J shed 2 bases, and the junction held 9 bases outside the gene matches. Germline CDR1 SQVTM, CDR2 ANQGSEA. The CDR3 sequence is 17 residues long.

This chain uses TRBV29-1 with TRBJ2-7; no definite D call. Germline V lookup: CDR1 SQVTM, CDR2 ANQGSEA. The CDR3 loop spans 13 amino acids. V was clipped by 2 bases and J by 0 bases, with 8 bases between them. For the CDR3, the DNA is TGCAGCGTTGAAATAGTGGACTCCTACGAGCAGTACTTC. This codes for CSVEIVDSYEQYF.

V usage is TRBV7-2 and J usage is TRBJ2-7; 12 bases map to TRBD2. The length of the CDR3 is 15 residues. Trimming took 3 bases from V and 5 from J; bases not matched to a gene: 5. CDR1 is SGHTA and CDR2 is FQGNSA in the germline V gene. CDR3 protein: CASSFRRLAGDEQYF. The CDR3 DNA sequence: TGTGCCAGCAGCTTCCGAAGACTAGCGGGAGACGAGCAGTACTTC.

CDR3 DNA: TGCGCCAGCAGCCAACGAGACGGGCGGGATACGCAGTATTTT. Translated: CASSQRDGRDTQYF. The chain combines TRBV4-3 with TRBJ2-3; D remains ambiguous. Germline CDR1 LGHNA, CDR2 YSLEER. Trimming took off 2 bases at V and 6 bases at J, with 12 bases between the two ends. CDR3 length: 14 amino acids.

Here the CDR3 DNA reads TGCAGTGCTAGAAATGGACTAGCGGGAGTGGACGACTACGAGCAGTACTTC. Translated: CSARNGLAGVDDYEQYF. V usage is TRBV20-1 and J usage is TRBJ2-7; 13 nucleotides align to TRBD2. The CDR3 spans 17 residues. The trim removed 2 bases at V and 3 bases at J, leaving 10 bases unmatched. Germline lookup yields CDR1 DFQATT and CDR2 SNEGSKA (reference sequence).

The chain has TRBV14 and TRBJ2-5, with TRBD2 identical over 9 bases. Germline V lookup: CDR1 SGHDN, CDR2 FVKESK. Trimming took 6 bases from V and 3 from J; bases not matched to a gene: 8. The CDR3 loop spans 15 amino acids. The DNA of the CDR3 is TGTGCCAGCAGGCGGGCTAGCGGGGCCGAAGAGACCCAGTACTTC. Its protein product is CASRRASGAEETQYF.

The chain recombines TRBV7-6 with TRBJ1-4; tentative D call: TRBD1 (6 bases). CDR1 and CDR2 from the germline V gene are SGHVS and FNYEAQ. The CDR3 has 17 amino acids. The germline V and J ends were trimmed by 5 bases and 0 bases, with 16 bases remaining between them. For the CDR3, the DNA is TGTGCCAGCAGCGCCAGGGGCAGGGGCGCAACTAATGAAAAACTGTTTTTT. Amino acids: CASSARGRGATNEKLFF.

V and J are TRBV11-2 and TRBJ2-7, with D perhaps matching TRBD1 (6 bases). Germline lookup yields CDR1 SGHAT and CDR2 FQNNGV. There are 15 residues in the CDR3. V lost 6 bases to trimming and J lost 0 bases, with 15 bases between them. CDR3 region: CASRPLRQVSYEQYF. In DNA, the CDR3 is TGTGCCAGCAGGCCACTACGACAGGTCTCCTACGAGCAGTACTTC.

This clonotype was recorded a few times. J is TRBJ2-1 and V is TRBV12-3 or TRBV12-4; 14 bases line up with TRBD2. With V trimmed by 5 bases and J by 6 bases, 6 bases remained unmatched. The CDR3 spans 16 residues. The CDR3, as DNA: TGTGCCAGCAGTGGAAGACTAGCGGGGGGGCCCAATGAGCAGTTCTTC. Residues: CASSGRLAGGPNEQFF.

On this clonotype itself: An end of the junction differs from the germline gene, which may be a read error. This chain's CDR3 is CSARRSENHPQHF. CDR3 DNA: TGCAGTGCTAGACGTTCAGAAAATCATCCCCAGCATTTT. V gene TRBV20-1 combines with J gene TRBJ1-5; D gene unclear. Germline CDR1 DFQATT, CDR2 SNEGSKA (reference sequence). The CDR3 totals 13 residues.